This T cell receptor (beta chain) emerged from a study of beta chain features in type 1 diabetes. Study-wide points: Moderate yet significant TCRB CDR3 shortening was seen in Type 1 diabetes patients in all four CD4+ subsets. Naive, central memory and regulatory TCRB repertoires appeared more similar among patients than healthy donors.

CD45RO/CCR7/CD25/CD127/CD95/CD27 separated CD4+ naive, central memory, regulatory and stem cell-like memory cells by sorting. The sample holds a few counts of this clone. Antigen: not known. With 5 bases clipped from V and 6 bases from J, the junction kept 10 bases outside the gene matches. The CDR3 contains 15 residues. CDR1 SGHTA and CDR2 FQGNSA come from the germline V gene. The whole isolated RNA underwent reverse transcription, so sequencing captured expressed TCRB transcripts. Libraries were prepared by immunoSEQ multiplex PCR; TCRdb keeps only in-frame clonotypes and omits some of them. This table has 120,000 to 150,000 clones, about 10% appearing once.

This TCR came from a man aged 18 to 29 in good health. The sample taken for sequencing was naive CD4+ T cells from blood. The chain is built from TRBV7-2 and TRBJ2-1, with 7 nucleotides matching TRBD2. The CDR3 spells CASSAARGGGNEQFF. In DNA, the CDR3 is TGTGCCAGCAGCGCCGCGCGTGGGGGGGGCAATGAGCAGTTCTTC. Supplemented by reference TRBV7-2 and TRBJ2-1, the full variable domain reads GAGVSQSPSNKVTEKGKDVELRCDPISGHTALYWYRQSLGQGLEFLIYFQGNSAPDKSGLPSDRFSAERTGGSVSTLTIQRTQQEDSAVYLCASSAARGGGNEQFFGPGTRLTVL.